This section outlines one T cell receptor (beta chain) sequence together with its context. Its target is not known. Germline V gene sequence: CDR1 MNHEY, CDR2 SMNVEV (reference sequence). The CDR3 totals 15 residues. V was clipped by 4 bases and J by 4 bases, with 11 bases between them. Sequencing used immunoSEQ multiplex PCR; TCRdb keeps in-frame clones, though not all of them. The table records 100,000 to 150,000 clones, roughly 84% of them present only once. These data originate in a study of identifying expanded T cells in peripheral blood. General study results and limits: About 1.2 clones differed between technical replicates, versus around 15 and 19 over time. Variance in clone template counts between approximately two-week samples significantly increased with total template count across all healthy donors.

The rearrangement uses TRBV27 and TRBJ2-6, with D tentatively TRBD1 (6 bases). The specimen was blood. The TCR originated in a person aged 18 to 75 in good health. The CDR3 DNA sequence: TGTGCCAGCAGTTGGTCAGGGGTCGGGGCCAACGTCCTGACTTTC. The encoded protein is CASSWSGVGANVLTF.